A selection of T cell receptor beta chains follows, all from one sample in a study of cytomegalovirus exposure and HLA in healthy donors. Produced via immunoSEQ multiplex PCR; TCRdb's table is partial and in-frame only. The sample lists about 190,000 clones, roughly four fifths occurring once. The sample comprised PBMCs. The receptor source for this set is a woman under 30 in good health and CMV-seropositive. Each CDR3 is given with its conserved first and last residue. A D gene is named only where the DNA matches it firmly. A row's size may be missing; if present it is once, few, many or a size class.

v_gene	abundance	j_gene	d_gene	CDR3aa	CDR3nt
TRBV7-9	-	TRBJ2-3	-	CASSQGVTDTQYF	TGTGCCAGCAGCCAAGGGGTAACAGATACGCAGTATTTT
TRBV9	once	TRBJ2-1	TRBD2	CASSVARVSGDNEQFF	TGTGCCAGCAGCGTAGCTCGCGTTAGCGGGGATAATGAGCAGTTCTTC
TRBV19	-	TRBJ1-1	TRBD1	CASSNTGVNTEAFF	TGTGCCAGTAGCAACACAGGGGTGAACACTGAAGCTTTCTTT
TRBV7-8	-	TRBJ1-5	-	CASSLVQGRPQHF	TGTGCCAGCAGCTTAGTTCAGGGCCGGCCCCAGCATTTT
TRBV5-6	-	TRBJ2-7	-	CASSLAGGAVREQYF	TGTGCCAGCAGCTTGGCTGGGGGGGCGGTTCGCGAGCAGTACTTC
TRBV19	-	TRBJ1-6	TRBD1	CASSIQGAINSPLHF	TGTGCCAGTAGTATACAGGGGGCGATTAATTCACCCCTCCACTTT
TRBV9	-	TRBJ1-1	-	CASSRGGANTEAFF	TGTGCCAGCAGCAGAGGTGGAGCGAACACTGAAGCTTTCTTT
TRBV9	-	TRBJ2-3	TRBD2	CASSVGDSGGADTQYF	TGTGCCAGCAGCGTAGGCGATAGCGGGGGAGCAGATACGCAGTATTTT
TRBV7-3	-	TRBJ2-1	TRBD2	CASSLSDRGGGDEQFF	TGTGCCAGCAGCCTATCCGACCGGGGGGGCGGAGATGAGCAGTTCTTC
TRBV2	-	TRBJ2-7	TRBD2	CASERGGSYEQYF	TGTGCCAGCGAGCGGGGGGGATCCTACGAGCAGTACTTC
TRBV7-8	-	TRBJ2-1	-	CASSGAGAYNEQFF	TGTGCCAGCAGCGGAGCCGGGGCCTACAATGAGCAGTTCTTC
TRBV28	-	TRBJ2-1	TRBD2	CAITPPRGGYNEQFF	TGTGCCATCACCCCTCCCCGGGGGGGATACAATGAGCAGTTCTTC
TRBV2	few	TRBJ2-1	TRBD2	CATTPRGTYNEQFF	TGTGCCACCACCCCGCGGGGGACCTACAATGAGCAGTTCTTC
TRBV7-9	few	TRBJ2-7	-	CASSPNPTGEQYF	TGTGCCAGCAGCCCAAATCCGACTGGGGAGCAGTACTTC
TRBV6-1	-	TRBJ1-3	-	CASSEVGVLLAVSGNTIYF	TGTGCCAGCAGTGAAGTAGGAGTTCTTCTAGCCGTCTCTGGAAACACCATATATTTT
TRBV7-9	-	TRBJ2-7	TRBD2	CASSPVAGGLVNEQYF	TGTGCCAGCAGCCCAGTAGCGGGGGGGCTTGTGAACGAGCAGTACTTC
TRBV7-8	few	TRBJ1-6	-	CASSLALEQGSPLHF	TGTGCCAGCAGCTTAGCGTTGGAACAGGGTTCACCCCTCCACTTT
TRBV19	-	TRBJ1-5	-	CASSSSGTYSNQPQHF	TGTGCCAGTAGTAGTTCGGGGACTTATAGCAATCAGCCCCAGCATTTT
TRBV6-1	-	TRBJ1-2	-	CASRAGIYGYTF	TGTGCCAGCAGGGCGGGGATCTATGGCTACACCTTC
TRBV19	-	TRBJ2-2	TRBD1	CASRTGGYTGELFF	TGTGCCAGTCGGACAGGGGGCTACACCGGGGAGCTGTTTTTT
TRBV10-3	-	TRBJ2-1	TRBD2	CAIRPGEGPRDEQFF	TGTGCCATCAGGCCTGGGGAGGGGCCCAGGGATGAGCAGTTCTTC
TRBV11-2	-	TRBJ2-3	-	CASSPRLTGTDTQYF	TGTGCCAGCAGTCCTAGATTAACGGGCACAGATACGCAGTATTTT
TRBV6-1	-	TRBJ2-7	-	CASSAQGMGEQYF	TGTGCCAGCAGTGCGCAGGGTATGGGCGAGCAGTACTTC
TRBV29-1	once	TRBJ1-2	-	CSVALGEGYTF	TGCAGCGTTGCCCTTGGGGAGGGCTACACCTTC
TRBV4-1	few	TRBJ1-1	TRBD1	CASSLVQGEGTEAFF	TGCGCCAGCAGCCTTGTACAGGGGGAAGGGACTGAAGCTTTCTTT
TRBV11-3	-	TRBJ2-7	-	CASSRGGSYEQYF	TGTGCCAGCAGCCGAGGTGGATCCTACGAGCAGTACTTC
TRBV9	-	TRBJ2-7	TRBD2	CASSLAGGYEQYF	TGTGCCAGCTCACTAGCGGGGGGGTACGAGCAGTACTTC
TRBV29-1	-	TRBJ2-3	TRBD2	CSVGGGHSTDTQYF	TGCAGCGTCGGGGGGGGCCACTCCACAGATACGCAGTATTTT
TRBV4-1	-	TRBJ1-3	-	CASSQDRTAGNTIYF	TGCGCCAGCAGCCAAGATCGGACAGCTGGAAACACCATATATTTT
TRBV6-4	-	TRBJ2-1	TRBD2	CASSSGGDLTNEQFF	TGTGCCAGCAGTTCCGGGGGGGACCTAACCAATGAGCAGTTCTTC
TRBV18	-	TRBJ2-5	-	CASSPLPSEETQYF	TGTGCCAGCTCACCGTTGCCTAGCGAGGAGACCCAGTACTTC